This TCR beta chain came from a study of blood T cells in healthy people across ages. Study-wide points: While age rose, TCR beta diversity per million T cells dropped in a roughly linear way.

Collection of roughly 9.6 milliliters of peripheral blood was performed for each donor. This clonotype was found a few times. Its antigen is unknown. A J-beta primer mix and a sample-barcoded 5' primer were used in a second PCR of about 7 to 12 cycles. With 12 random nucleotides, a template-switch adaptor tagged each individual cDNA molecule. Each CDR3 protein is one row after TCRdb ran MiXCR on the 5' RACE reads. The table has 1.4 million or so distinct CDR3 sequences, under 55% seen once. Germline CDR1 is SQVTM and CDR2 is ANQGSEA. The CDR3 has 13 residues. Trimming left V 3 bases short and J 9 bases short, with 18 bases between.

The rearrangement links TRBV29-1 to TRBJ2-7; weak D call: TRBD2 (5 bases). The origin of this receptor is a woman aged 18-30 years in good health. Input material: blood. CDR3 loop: CSVEFASWTAQYF. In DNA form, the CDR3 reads TGCAGCGTTGAGTTCGCTAGTTGGACTGCGCAGTACTTC.